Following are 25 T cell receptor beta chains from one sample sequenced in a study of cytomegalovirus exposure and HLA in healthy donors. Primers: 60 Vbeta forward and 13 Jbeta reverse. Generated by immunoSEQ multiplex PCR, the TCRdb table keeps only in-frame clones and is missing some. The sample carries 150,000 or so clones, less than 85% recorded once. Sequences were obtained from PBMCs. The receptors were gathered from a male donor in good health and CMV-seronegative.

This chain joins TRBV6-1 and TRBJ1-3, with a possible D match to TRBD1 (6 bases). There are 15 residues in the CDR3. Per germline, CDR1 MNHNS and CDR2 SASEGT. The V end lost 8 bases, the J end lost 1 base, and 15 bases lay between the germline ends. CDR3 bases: TGTGCCAGCTCTTCTGGACAGTTATCTGGAAACACCATATATTTT. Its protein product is CASSSGQLSGNTIYF.

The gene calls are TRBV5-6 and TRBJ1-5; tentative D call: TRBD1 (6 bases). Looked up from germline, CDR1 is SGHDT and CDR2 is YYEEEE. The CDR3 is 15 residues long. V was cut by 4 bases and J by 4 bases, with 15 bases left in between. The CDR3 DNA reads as TGTGCCAGCAGCCGTGCGCAGGGGTGGAATCAGCCCCAGCATTTT. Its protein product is CASSRAQGWNQPQHF. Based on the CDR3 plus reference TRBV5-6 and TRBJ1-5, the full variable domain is DAGVTQSPTHLIKTRGQQVTLRCSPKSGHDTVSWYQQALGQGPQFIFQYYEEEERQRGNFPDRFSGHQFPNYSSELNVNALLLGDSALYLCASSRAQGWNQPQHFGDGTRLSIL.

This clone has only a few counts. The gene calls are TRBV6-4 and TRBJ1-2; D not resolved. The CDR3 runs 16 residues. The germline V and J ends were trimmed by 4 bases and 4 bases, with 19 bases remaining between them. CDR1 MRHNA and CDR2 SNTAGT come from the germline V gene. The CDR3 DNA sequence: TGTGCCAGCAGTGCCCAGCCCGAGGCGGCGGTCTATGGCTACACCTTC. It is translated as CASSAQPEAAVYGYTF.

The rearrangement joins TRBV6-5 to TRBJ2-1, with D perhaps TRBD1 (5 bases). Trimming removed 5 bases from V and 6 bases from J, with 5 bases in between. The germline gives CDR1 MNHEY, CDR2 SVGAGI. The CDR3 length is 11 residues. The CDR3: CASSQGNEQFF. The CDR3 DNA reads TGTGCCAGCAGTCAGGGCAATGAGCAGTTCTTC.

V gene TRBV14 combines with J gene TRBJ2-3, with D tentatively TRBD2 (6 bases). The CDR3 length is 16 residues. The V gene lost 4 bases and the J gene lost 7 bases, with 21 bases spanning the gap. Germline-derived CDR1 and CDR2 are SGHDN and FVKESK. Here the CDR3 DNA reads TGTGCCAGCAGCCGGGAAAAGGACCCGGGAGTCTATACGCAGTATTTT. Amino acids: CASSREKDPGVYTQYF.

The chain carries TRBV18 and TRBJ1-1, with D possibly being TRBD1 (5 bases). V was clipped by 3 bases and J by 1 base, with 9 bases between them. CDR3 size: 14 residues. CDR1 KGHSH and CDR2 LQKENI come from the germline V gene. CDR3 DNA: TGTGCCAGCTCACCGGCAGGGAAGAACACTGAAGCTTTCTTT. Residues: CASSPAGKNTEAFF.

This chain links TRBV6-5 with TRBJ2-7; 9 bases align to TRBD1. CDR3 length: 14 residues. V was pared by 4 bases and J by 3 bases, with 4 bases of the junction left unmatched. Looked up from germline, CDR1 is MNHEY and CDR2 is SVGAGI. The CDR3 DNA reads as TGTGCCAGCAGTTCCGACAGGGGGAGCTACGAGCAGTACTTC. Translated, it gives CASSSDRGSYEQYF.

The CDR3 DNA is TGTGCCAGCAGCTCCGAGGGTGTCTTTAGCTCCTACGAGCAGTACTTC. Translated, it gives CASSSEGVFSSYEQYF. This chain uses TRBV9 with TRBJ2-7; maybe TRBD2 (5 bases). CDR1 and CDR2 from the germline V gene are SGDLS and YYNGEE. Trimming took off 4 bases at V and 0 bases at J, with 17 bases between the two ends. The CDR3 runs to 16 residues.

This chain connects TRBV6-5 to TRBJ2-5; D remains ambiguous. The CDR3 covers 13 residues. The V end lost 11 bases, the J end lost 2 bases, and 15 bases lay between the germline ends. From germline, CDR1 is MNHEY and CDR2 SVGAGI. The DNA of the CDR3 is TGTGCCGCAAGCGAAGGATCTCAAGAGACCCAGTACTTC. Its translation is CAASEGSQETQYF.

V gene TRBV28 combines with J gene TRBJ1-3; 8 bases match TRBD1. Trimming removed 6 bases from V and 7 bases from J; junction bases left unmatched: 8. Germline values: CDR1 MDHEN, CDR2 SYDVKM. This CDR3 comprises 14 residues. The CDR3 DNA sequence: TGTGCCAGCAGCCAAGACAGGGGTCGTAACACCATATATTTT. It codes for CASSQDRGRNTIYF.

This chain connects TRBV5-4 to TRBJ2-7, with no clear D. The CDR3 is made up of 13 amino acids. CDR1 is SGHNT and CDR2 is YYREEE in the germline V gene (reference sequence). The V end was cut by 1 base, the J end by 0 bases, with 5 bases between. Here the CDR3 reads CASSLPLSYEQYF. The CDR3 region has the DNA TGTGCCAGCAGCTTGCCCCTCTCCTACGAGCAGTACTTC.

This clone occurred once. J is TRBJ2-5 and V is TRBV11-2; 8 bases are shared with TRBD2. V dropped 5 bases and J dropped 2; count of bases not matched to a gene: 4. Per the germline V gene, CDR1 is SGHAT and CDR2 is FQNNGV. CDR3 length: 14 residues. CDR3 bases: TGTGCCAGCAGCATGACTAGCGAACAAGAGACCCAGTACTTC. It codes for CASSMTSEQETQYF.

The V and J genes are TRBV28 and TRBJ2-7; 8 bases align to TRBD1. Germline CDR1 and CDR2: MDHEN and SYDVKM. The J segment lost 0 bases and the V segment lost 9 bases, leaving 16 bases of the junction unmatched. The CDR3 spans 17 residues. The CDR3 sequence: CAREDRVSQMSSYEQYF. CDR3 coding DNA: TGTGCCAGAGAGGACAGGGTGAGTCAGATGAGCTCCTACGAGCAGTACTTC.

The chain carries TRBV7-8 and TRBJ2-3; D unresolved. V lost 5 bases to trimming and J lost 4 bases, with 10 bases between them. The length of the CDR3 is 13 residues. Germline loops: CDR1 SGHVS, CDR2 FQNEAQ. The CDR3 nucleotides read TGTGCCAGCAGCCCTGCGGTTCCAGATACGCAGTATTTT. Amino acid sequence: CASSPAVPDTQYF. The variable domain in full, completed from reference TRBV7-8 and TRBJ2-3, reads GAGVSQSPRYKVAKRGQDVALRCDPISGHVSLFWYQQALGQGPEFLTYFQNEAQLDKSGLPSDRFFAERPEGSVSTLKIQRTQQEDSAVYLCASSPAVPDTQYFGPGTRLTVL.

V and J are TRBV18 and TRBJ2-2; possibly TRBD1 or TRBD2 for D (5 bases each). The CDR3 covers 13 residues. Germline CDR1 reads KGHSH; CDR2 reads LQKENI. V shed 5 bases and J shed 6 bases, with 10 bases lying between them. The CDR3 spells CASSSQEAGELFF. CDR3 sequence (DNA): TGTGCCAGCTCATCACAGGAGGCCGGGGAGCTGTTTTTT.

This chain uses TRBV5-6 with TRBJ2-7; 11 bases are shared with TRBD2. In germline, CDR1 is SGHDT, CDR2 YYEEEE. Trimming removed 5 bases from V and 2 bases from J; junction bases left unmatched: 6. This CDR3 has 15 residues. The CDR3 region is CASRVTSGGPYEQYF. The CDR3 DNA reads TGTGCCAGCAGGGTAACTAGCGGGGGTCCCTACGAGCAGTACTTC.

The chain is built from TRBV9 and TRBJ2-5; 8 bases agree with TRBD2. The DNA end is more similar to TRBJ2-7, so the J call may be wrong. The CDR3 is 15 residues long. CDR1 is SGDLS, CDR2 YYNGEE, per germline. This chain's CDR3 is CASSVNSGVSYEQYF. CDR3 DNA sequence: TGTGCCAGCAGCGTAAATAGCGGGGTCTCCTACGAGCAGTACTTC.

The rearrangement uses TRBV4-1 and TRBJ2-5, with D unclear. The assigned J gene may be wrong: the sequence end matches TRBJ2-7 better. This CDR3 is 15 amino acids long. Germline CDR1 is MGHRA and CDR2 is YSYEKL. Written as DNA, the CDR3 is TGCGCCAGCAGCCAAGCGGCGGCGGAATCCTACGAGCAGTACTTC. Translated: CASSQAAAESYEQYF.

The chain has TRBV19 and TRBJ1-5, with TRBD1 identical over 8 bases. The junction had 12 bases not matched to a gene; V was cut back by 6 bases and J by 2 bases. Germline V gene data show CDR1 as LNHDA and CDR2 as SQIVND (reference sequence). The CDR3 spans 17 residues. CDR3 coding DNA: TGTGCCAGTAGATCGACAGGGGTTCCAGGGGGCAATCAGCCCCAGCATTTT. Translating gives CASRSTGVPGGNQPQHF.

The CDR3 reads CASSPGQVSPPLHF. CDR3 nucleotide sequence: TGTGCCAGCTCACCAGGACAGGTTTCGCCACCCCTCCACTTT. The rearrangement uses TRBV18 and TRBJ1-6; 7 bases are a match to TRBD1. V lost 2 bases, J lost 11 bases, and 6 bases stayed unmatched. Per the germline V gene, CDR1 is KGHSH and CDR2 is LQKENI. The CDR3 length is 14 residues.

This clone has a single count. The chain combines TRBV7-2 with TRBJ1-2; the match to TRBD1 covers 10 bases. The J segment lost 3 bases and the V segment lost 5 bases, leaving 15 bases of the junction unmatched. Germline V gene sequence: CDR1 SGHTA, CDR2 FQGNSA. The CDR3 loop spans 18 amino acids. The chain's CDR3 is CASSPRTGGTAWDYGYTF. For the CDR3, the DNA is TGTGCCAGCAGCCCAAGGACAGGGGGAACGGCTTGGGACTATGGCTACACCTTC.

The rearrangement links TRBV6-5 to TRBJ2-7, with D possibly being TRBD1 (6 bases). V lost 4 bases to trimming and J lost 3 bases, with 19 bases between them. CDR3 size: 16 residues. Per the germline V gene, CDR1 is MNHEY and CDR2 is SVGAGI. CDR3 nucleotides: TGTGCCAGCAGTTCGACGGGACACCCAAGAAACTACGAGCAGTACTTC. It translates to CASSSTGHPRNYEQYF.

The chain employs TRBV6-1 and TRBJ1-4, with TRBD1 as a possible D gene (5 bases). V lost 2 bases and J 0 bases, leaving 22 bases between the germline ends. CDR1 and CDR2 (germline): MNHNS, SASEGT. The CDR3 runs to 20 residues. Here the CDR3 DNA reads TGTGCCAGCAGTGAAATCAGTGGGGCAGGGTCTCACACAACTAATGAAAAACTGTTTTTT. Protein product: CASSEISGAGSHTTNEKLFF.

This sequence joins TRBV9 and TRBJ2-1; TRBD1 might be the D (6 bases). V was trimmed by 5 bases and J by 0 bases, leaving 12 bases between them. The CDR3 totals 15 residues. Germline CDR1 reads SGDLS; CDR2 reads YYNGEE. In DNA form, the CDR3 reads TGTGCCAGCAGTGATTCAGGGGCCTCCTACAATGAGCAGTTCTTC. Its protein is CASSDSGASYNEQFF.

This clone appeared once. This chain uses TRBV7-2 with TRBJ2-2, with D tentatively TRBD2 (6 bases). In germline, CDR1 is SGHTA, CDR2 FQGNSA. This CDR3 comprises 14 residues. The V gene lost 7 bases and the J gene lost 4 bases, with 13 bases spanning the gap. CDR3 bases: TGTGCCAGCACGGCTTCGCGGGGCACCGGGGAGCTGTTTTTT. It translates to CASTASRGTGELFF. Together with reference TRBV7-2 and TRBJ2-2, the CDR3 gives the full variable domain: GAGVSQSPSNKVTEKGKDVELRCDPISGHTALYWYRQSLGQGLEFLIYFQGNSAPDKSGLPSDRFSAERTGGSVSTLTIQRTQQEDSAVYLCASTASRGTGELFFGEGSRLTVL.